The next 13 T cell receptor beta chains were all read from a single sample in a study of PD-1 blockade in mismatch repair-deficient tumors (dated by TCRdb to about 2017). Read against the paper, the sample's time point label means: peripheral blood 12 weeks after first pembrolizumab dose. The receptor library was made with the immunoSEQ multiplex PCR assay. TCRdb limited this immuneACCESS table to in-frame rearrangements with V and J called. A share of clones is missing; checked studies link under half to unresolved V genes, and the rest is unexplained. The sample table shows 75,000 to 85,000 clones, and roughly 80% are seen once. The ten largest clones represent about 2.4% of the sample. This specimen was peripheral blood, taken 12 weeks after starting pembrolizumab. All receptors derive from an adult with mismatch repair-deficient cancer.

The CDR3, as DNA: TGTGCCAGTAGTATAGCCAAAAGCTACGGCTACACCTTC. Protein: CASSIAKSYGYTF. The gene calls are TRBV19 and TRBJ1-2; no reliable D call. The CDR3 is 13 amino acids. Germline lookup yields CDR1 LNHDA and CDR2 SQIVND (reference sequence). V was cut by 1 base and J by 8 bases, with 11 bases left in between.

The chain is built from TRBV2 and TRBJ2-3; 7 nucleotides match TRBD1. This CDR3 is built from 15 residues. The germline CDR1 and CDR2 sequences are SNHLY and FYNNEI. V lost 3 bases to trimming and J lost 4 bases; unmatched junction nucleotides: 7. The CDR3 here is CASSDWGQLPDTQYF. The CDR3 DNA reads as TGTGCCAGCAGTGACTGGGGACAGCTCCCAGATACGCAGTATTTT. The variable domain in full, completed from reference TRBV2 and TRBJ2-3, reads EPEVTQTPSHQVTQMGQEVILRCVPISNHLYFYWYRQILGQKVEFLVSFYNNEISEKSEIFDDQFSVERPDGSNFTLKIRSTKLEDSAMYFCASSDWGQLPDTQYFGPGTRLTVL.

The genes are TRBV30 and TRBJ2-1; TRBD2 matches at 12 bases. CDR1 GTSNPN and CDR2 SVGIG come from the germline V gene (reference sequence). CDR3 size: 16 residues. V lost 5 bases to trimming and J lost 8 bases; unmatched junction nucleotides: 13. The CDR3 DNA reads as TGTGCCTGGTCGAAAGGACTAGCGGGACAGAAGGATGAGCAGTTCTTC. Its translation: CAWSKGLAGQKDEQFF.

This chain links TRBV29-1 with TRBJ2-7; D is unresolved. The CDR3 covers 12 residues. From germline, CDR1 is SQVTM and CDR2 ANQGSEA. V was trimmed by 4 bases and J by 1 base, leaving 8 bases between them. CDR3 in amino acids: CSVVKESYEQYF. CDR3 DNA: TGCAGCGTTGTTAAGGAATCCTACGAGCAGTACTTC.

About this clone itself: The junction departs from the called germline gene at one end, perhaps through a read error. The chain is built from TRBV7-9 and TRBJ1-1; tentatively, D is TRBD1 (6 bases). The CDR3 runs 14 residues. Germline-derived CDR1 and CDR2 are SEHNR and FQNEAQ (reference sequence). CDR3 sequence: CASSYPGTNSEAFF. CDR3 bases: TGTGCCAGCAGCTACCCCGGGACAAACAGTGAAGCTTTCTTT.

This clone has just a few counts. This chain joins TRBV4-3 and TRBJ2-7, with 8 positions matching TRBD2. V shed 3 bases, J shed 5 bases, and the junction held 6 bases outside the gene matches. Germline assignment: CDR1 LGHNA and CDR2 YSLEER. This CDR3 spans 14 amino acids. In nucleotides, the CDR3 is TGCGCCAGCAGCCACACACCGGGACTAGACGAGCAGTACTTC. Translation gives CASSHTPGLDEQYF.

The CDR3 loop is CASSLLVGGTNISYEQYF. CDR3 DNA sequence: TGCGCCAGCAGCTTGTTGGTAGGGGGCACCAACATCTCCTACGAGCAGTACTTC. This chain links TRBV5-1 with TRBJ2-7; 7 bases agree with TRBD1. This CDR3 has 18 residues. CDR1 is SGHRS, CDR2 YFSETQ, per germline. V shed 1 base, J shed 0 bases, and the junction held 13 bases outside the gene matches. Combining the CDR3 with reference TRBV5-1 and TRBJ2-7 gives the whole variable domain KAGVTQTPRYLIKTRGQQVTLSCSPISGHRSVSWYQQTPGQGLQFLFEYFSETQRNKGNFPGRFSGRQFSNSRSEMNVSTLELGDSALYLCASSLLVGGTNISYEQYFGPGTRLTVT.

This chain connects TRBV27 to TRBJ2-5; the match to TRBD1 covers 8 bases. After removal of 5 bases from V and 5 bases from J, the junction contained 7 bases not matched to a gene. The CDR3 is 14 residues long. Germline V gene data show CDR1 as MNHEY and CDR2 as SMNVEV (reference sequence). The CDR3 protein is CASSLQDRVETQYF. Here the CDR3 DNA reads TGTGCCAGCAGTCTCCAGGACAGGGTGGAGACCCAGTACTTC.

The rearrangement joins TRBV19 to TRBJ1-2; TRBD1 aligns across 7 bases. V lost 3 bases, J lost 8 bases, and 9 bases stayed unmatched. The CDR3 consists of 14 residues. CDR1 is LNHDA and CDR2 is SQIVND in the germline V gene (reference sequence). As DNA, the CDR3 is TGTGCCAGTAGTATCGGCGGCAGGGGGTTCGGCTACACCTTC. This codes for CASSIGGRGFGYTF.

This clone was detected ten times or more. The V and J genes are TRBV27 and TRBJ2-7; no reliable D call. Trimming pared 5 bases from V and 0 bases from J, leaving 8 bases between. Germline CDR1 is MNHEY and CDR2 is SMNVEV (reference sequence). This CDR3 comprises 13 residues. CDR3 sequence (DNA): TGTGCCAGCAGTCCAAGGAGCTCCTACGAGCAGTACTTC. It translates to CASSPRSSYEQYF.

The DNA for the CDR3 is TGTGCCACCAGCAGAGATGGCATAATGGACGAGCAGTACTTC. Translating gives CATSRDGIMDEQYF. This chain links TRBV15 with TRBJ2-7; D gene uncertain. The V gene's germline CDR1 is LNHNV and CDR2 YYDKDF (reference sequence). There are 14 residues in the CDR3. The V end lost 0 bases, the J end lost 5 bases, and 11 bases lay between the germline ends.

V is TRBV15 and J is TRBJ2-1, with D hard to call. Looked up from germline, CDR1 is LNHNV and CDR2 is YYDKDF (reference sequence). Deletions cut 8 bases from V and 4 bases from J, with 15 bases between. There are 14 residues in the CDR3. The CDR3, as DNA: TGTGCCACCGGAAAGGCTGGAGATTACAATGAGCAGTTCTTC. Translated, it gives CATGKAGDYNEQFF.

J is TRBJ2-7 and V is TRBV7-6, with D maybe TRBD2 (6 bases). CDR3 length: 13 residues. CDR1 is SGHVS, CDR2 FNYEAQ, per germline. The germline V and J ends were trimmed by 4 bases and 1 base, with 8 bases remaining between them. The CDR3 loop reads CASSSLASYEQYF. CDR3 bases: TGTGCCAGCAGCTCTCTAGCGTCCTACGAGCAGTACTTC.